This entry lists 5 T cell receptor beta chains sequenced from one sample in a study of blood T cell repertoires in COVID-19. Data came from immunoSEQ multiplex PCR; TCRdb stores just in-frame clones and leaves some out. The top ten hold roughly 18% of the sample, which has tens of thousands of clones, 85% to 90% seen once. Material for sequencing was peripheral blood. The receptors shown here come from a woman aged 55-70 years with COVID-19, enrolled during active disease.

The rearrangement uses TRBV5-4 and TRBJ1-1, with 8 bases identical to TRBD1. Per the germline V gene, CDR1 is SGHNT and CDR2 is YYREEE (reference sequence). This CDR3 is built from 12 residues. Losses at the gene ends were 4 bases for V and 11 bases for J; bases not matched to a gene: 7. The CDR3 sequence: CASSRDRLVAFF. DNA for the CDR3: TGTGCCAGCAGCCGGGACAGGCTGGTGGCTTTCTTT. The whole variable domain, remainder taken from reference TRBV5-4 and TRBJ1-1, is ETGVTQSPTHLIKTRGQQVTLRCSSQSGHNTVSWYQQALGQGPQFIFQYYREEENGRGNFPPRFSGLQFPNYSSELNVNALELDDSALYLCASSRDRLVAFFGQGTRLTVV.

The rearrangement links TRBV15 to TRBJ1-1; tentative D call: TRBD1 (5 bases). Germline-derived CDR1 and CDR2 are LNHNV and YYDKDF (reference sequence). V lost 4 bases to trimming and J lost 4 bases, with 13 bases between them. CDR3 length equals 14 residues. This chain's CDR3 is CATSIDGGSTEAFF. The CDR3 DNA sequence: TGTGCCACCAGCATCGACGGGGGATCCACTGAAGCTTTCTTT. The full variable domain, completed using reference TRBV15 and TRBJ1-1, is DAMVIQNPRYQVTQFGKPVTLSCSQTLNHNVMYWYQQKSSQAPKLLFHYYDKDFNNEADTPDNFQSRRPNTSFCFLDIRSPGLGDTAMYLCATSIDGGSTEAFFGQGTRLTVV.

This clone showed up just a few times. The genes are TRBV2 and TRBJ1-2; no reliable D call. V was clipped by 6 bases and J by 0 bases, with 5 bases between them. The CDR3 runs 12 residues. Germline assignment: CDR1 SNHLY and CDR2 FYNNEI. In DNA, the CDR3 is TGTGCCAGCAGGCGCTCTAACTATGGCTACACCTTC. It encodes CASRRSNYGYTF.

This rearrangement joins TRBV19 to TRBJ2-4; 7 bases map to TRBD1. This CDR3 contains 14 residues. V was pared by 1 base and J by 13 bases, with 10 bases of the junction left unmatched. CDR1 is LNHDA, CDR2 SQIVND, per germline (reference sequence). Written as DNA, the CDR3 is TGTGCCAGTAGTATAGGGGTAACCGGGACAGTGCAGTACTTC. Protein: CASSIGVTGTVQYF.

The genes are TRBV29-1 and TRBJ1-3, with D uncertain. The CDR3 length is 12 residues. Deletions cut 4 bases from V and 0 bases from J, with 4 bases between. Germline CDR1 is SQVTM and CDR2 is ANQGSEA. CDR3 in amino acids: CSVGASGNTIYF. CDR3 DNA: TGCAGCGTTGGCGCCTCTGGAAACACCATATATTTT.